This TCR beta chain originates from a study of cytomegalovirus exposure and HLA in healthy donors. Primers: 60 Vbeta forward and 13 Jbeta reverse. Generated by immunoSEQ multiplex PCR, the TCRdb table keeps only in-frame clones and is missing some. This table lists just over 200,000 clones. The CDR3 consists of 20 residues. Trimming took 0 bases from V and 2 from J; bases not matched to a gene: 12. Germline lookup yields CDR1 MDHEN and CDR2 SYDVKM. This receptor was identified in a girl aged 2 to 10 in good health and CMV-seropositive. The gene calls are TRBV28 and TRBJ2-6; 8 bases are a match to TRBD1. The sequencing sample was made of PBMCs. Here the CDR3 DNA reads TGTGCCAGCAGTTTATGGGACCTACAGGGGGGAGGCGCTGGGGCCAACGTCCTGACTTTC. Protein: CASSLWDLQGGGAGANVLTF.